This TCR beta chain originates from a study of T cell changes during pregnancy in multiple sclerosis. Repertoires were generated with immunoSEQ multiplex PCR, while TCRdb's copy carries only in-frame clones and drops some. The sample contains 57,000 or so clones, around 91% of which appear only once. V lost 3 bases, J lost 2 bases, and 4 bases stayed unmatched. The length of the CDR3 is 14 residues. Germline V gene lookup returns CDR1 GTSNPN and CDR2 SVGIG (reference sequence). This sample comprised peripheral blood, obtained in the third trimester of pregnancy. The chain links TRBV30 to TRBJ1-5, with 7 bases identical to TRBD1. The clonotype comes from a female donor in good health, enrolled as a control in a pregnancy study. For the CDR3, the DNA is TGTGCCTGGAGAGGGACAGCGGGCAATCAGCCCCAGCATTTT. Translation gives CAWRGTAGNQPQHF.